The source of this T cell receptor (beta chain) is a study of T cell therapy after organ transplantation. Remarks on this clone: Antigen unknown.

The data were produced by immunoSEQ multiplex PCR, yet TCRdb's version contains in-frame clones alone and is incomplete. The sample has about 48,000 clones, about 95% seen once. The CDR3 covers 16 residues. The trim removed 2 bases at V and 5 bases at J, leaving 9 bases unmatched. The germline gives CDR1 MNHNY, CDR2 SVGAGI (reference sequence). Study-wide findings and caveats: Post-therapy CD8 clonality change correlated inversely with pretherapy clonality. Endogenous clonotypes not in therapy products appeared after therapy alongside transferred ones. Few nonresponder expansions may reflect low coverage from poor CD8+ yield.

The material was CD8+ T cells from blood, obtained before autologous CMV-specific T cell therapy. The receptor was derived from a human patient who had received a solid organ transplant and had CMV disease. J is TRBJ2-5 and V is TRBV6-6, with 9 bases lining up with TRBD1. DNA of the CDR3: TGTGCCAGCAGTTACGAGGGACAGGGACGGGAGGAGACCCAGTACTTC. Its protein product is CASSYEGQGREETQYF.